These T cell receptor beta chains were read from a single sample in a study of HIV-infected patients and healthy controls. TCRdb ran MiXCR on the 5' RACE reads and lists one entry per CDR3 protein. The data show 18,000 or so distinct CDR3 sequences, with about 9% seen just once and roughly 20% held by the top ten. The sample in question was blood, obtained during antiretroviral therapy. The receptor source for this set is an adult with HIV infection. Both conserved end residues are part of each CDR3. Each record gives: D gene, clone size, J gene, V gene, CDR3 protein, CDR3 DNA. D genes are given only for firm matches. Expanded clones get a size class; other rows say once, few or many, or leave the size out.

d_gene: .
abundance: many
j_gene: TRBJ1-3
v_gene: TRBV6-6
CDR3aa: CASSYRIPSGNTIYF
CDR3nt: TGTGCCAGCAGTTATCGGATCCCCTCTGGAAACACCATATATTTT

d_gene: TRBD1
abundance: many
j_gene: TRBJ2-3
v_gene: TRBV3-1
CDR3aa: CASSQEQGAMGTDTQYF
CDR3nt: TGTGCCAGCAGCCAAGAACAGGGGGCAATGGGCACAGATACGCAGTATTTT

d_gene: TRBD1
abundance: many
j_gene: TRBJ1-2
v_gene: TRBV7-3
CDR3aa: CASSLGSGQGDGYTF
CDR3nt: TGTGCCAGCAGCTTAGGATCGGGACAGGGGGATGGCTACACCTTC

d_gene: TRBD1
abundance: few
j_gene: TRBJ2-5
v_gene: TRBV28
CDR3aa: CASGVTGTVKTQYF
CDR3nt: TGTGCCAGCGGCGTGACCGGGACAGTGAAGACCCAGTACTTC

d_gene: .
abundance: few
j_gene: TRBJ1-1
v_gene: TRBV27
CDR3aa: CASSAYPQGNTEAFF
CDR3nt: TGTGCCAGCAGTGCCTATCCACAGGGGAACACTGAAGCTTTCTTT

d_gene: .
abundance: many
j_gene: TRBJ1-5
v_gene: TRBV30
CDR3aa: CAWSVHRPYSNQPQHF
CDR3nt: TGTGCCTGGAGTGTACACAGACCCTATAGCAATCAGCCCCAGCATTTT

d_gene: TRBD1
abundance: .
j_gene: TRBJ2-7
v_gene: TRBV7-2
CDR3aa: CASSLSGTGIYEQYF
CDR3nt: TGTGCCAGCAGCTTATCCGGGACAGGTATCTACGAGCAGTACTTC

d_gene: .
abundance: .
j_gene: TRBJ2-1
v_gene: TRBV7-8
CDR3aa: CASSPTARVNEQFF
CDR3nt: TGTGCCAGCAGCCCAACCGCGCGAGTCAATGAGCAGTTCTTC

d_gene: .
abundance: many
j_gene: TRBJ2-5
v_gene: TRBV28
CDR3aa: CASSPLAGRETQYF
CDR3nt: TGTGCCAGCAGCCCCCTAGCTGGGCGGGAGACCCAGTACTTC

d_gene: TRBD2
abundance: many
j_gene: TRBJ2-1
v_gene: TRBV6-5
CDR3aa: CASSLTSGRAGEQFF
CDR3nt: TGTGCCAGCAGTTTGACTAGCGGGAGGGCAGGTGAGCAGTTCTTC

d_gene: TRBD1
abundance: .
j_gene: TRBJ2-5
v_gene: TRBV29-1
CDR3aa: CSVTGTGVVETQYF
CDR3nt: TGCAGCGTCACCGGGACAGGGGTTGTCGAGACCCAGTACTTC

d_gene: TRBD1
abundance: .
j_gene: TRBJ1-5
v_gene: TRBV6-2/TRBV6-3
CDR3aa: CASRTGQGYNQPQHF
CDR3nt: TGTGCCAGCAGAACTGGACAGGGCTATAATCAGCCCCAGCATTTT

d_gene: TRBD2
abundance: many
j_gene: TRBJ2-3
v_gene: TRBV29-1
CDR3aa: CSLAGTSGTDTQYF
CDR3nt: TGCAGCCTCGCCGGGACTAGCGGCACAGATACGCAGTATTTT

d_gene: TRBD2
abundance: few
j_gene: TRBJ2-3
v_gene: TRBV5-1
CDR3aa: CASSLEGLAGSRADTQYF
CDR3nt: TGCGCCAGCAGCTTGGAGGGACTAGCGGGATCACGGGCAGATACGCAGTATTTT

d_gene: TRBD1
abundance: many
j_gene: TRBJ1-5
v_gene: TRBV4-1
CDR3aa: CASSPTGEKQPQHF
CDR3nt: TGCGCCAGCAGCCCGACAGGGGAAAAACAGCCCCAGCATTTT

d_gene: .
abundance: many
j_gene: TRBJ2-3
v_gene: TRBV20-1
CDR3aa: CSAAYSDTQYF
CDR3nt: TGCAGTGCAGCATACTCAGATACGCAGTATTTT